This is a list of T cell receptor beta chains from one sample in a study of neoadjuvant anti-PD-1 for oral cavity cancer. The protocol was immunoSEQ multiplex PCR, while the TCRdb copy is restricted to in-frame clones and leaves out a portion. This table has 55,000 to 75,000 clones, 86% appearing once. The source material was PBMCs, sampled after nivolumab (anti-PD-1) treatment. The receptors here all came from a person between 35 and 79 years old with oral cavity squamous cell carcinoma. Each CDR3 is given with its conserved first and last residue. Fields, in order: J gene, V gene, D gene, clone size, CDR3 length, CDR3 DNA, CDR3 protein. The D gene is left open where the match is weak. Clone sizes are given selectively: once, few, many, or a class where the clone is expanded.

J: TRBJ1-4
V: TRBV7-7
D: NA
size: few
length: 16
DNA: TGTGCCAGCAGCTCCCTAAAACAGGGAACTAATGAAAAACTGTTTTTT
CDR3: CASSSLKQGTNEKLFF

J: TRBJ1-2
V: TRBV19
D: NA
size: NA
length: 14
DNA: TGTGCCAGTAGTATGGGTGACAGGATCTATGGCTACACCTTC
CDR3: CASSMGDRIYGYTF

J: TRBJ1-5
V: TRBV7-6
D: TRBD1
size: once
length: 14
DNA: TGTGCCAGCAGCTGGGGACAGACCAATCAGCCCCAGCATTTT
CDR3: CASSWGQTNQPQHF

J: TRBJ2-5
V: TRBV7-9
D: TRBD2
size: NA
length: 15
DNA: TGTGCCAGCAGCTTAAGCGGGAGGGCCGGGGAGACCCAGTACTTC
CDR3: CASSLSGRAGETQYF

J: TRBJ1-1
V: TRBV7-2
D: TRBD1
size: NA
length: 16
DNA: TGTGCCAGCAGCTTAGGGACAGGGAGGATGAACACTGAAGCTTTCTTT
CDR3: CASSLGTGRMNTEAFF

J: TRBJ2-1
V: TRBV6-6
D: TRBD1
size: NA
length: 14
DNA: TGTGCCAGCAGTTCACAGGGGGCTTACAATGAGCAGTTCTTC
CDR3: CASSSQGAYNEQFF

J: TRBJ1-2
V: TRBV15
D: TRBD1
size: NA
length: 15
DNA: TGTGCCACCAGCAGAGATAAGGGACAGAACTATGGCTACACCTTC
CDR3: CATSRDKGQNYGYTF

J: TRBJ2-7
V: TRBV27
D: NA
size: NA
length: 13
DNA: TGTGCCAGCAGTTTATATGACATTGGGGAGCAGTACTTC
CDR3: CASSLYDIGEQYF

J: TRBJ1-5
V: TRBV6-6
D: TRBD1
size: NA
length: 15
DNA: TGTGCCAGCAGTAGAACAGGGGGAAGCAATCAGCCCCAGCATTTT
CDR3: CASSRTGGSNQPQHF

J: TRBJ2-1
V: TRBV11-1
D: NA
size: NA
length: 14
DNA: TGTGCCAGCAGCCATAGCGGCAAAGGGAATGAGCAGTTCTTC
CDR3: CASSHSGKGNEQFF

J: TRBJ2-1
V: TRBV6-6
D: TRBD2
size: NA
length: 16
DNA: TGTGCCAGCAGTAAGGGACTAGCGGGGTCCTACAATGAGCAGTTCTTC
CDR3: CASSKGLAGSYNEQFF

J: TRBJ2-7
V: TRBV25-1
D: NA
size: NA
length: 15
DNA: TGTGCCAGCAGTGAATCAGAACTATTCCCCTACGAGCAGTACTTC
CDR3: CASSESELFPYEQYF

J: TRBJ2-7
V: TRBV30
D: TRBD1
size: NA
length: 11
DNA: TGTGCCTGGGACAGGGTTCACGAGCAGTACTTC
CDR3: CAWDRVHEQYF

J: TRBJ2-7
V: TRBV5-1
D: NA
size: NA
length: 13
DNA: TGCGCCAGCAGCTTGAGGGGTTCCTACGAGCAGTACTTC
CDR3: CASSLRGSYEQYF

J: TRBJ2-7
V: TRBV7-2
D: NA
size: NA
length: 13
DNA: TGTGCCAGCAGCTCTCAACGGTGGGGGGAGCAGTACTTC
CDR3: CASSSQRWGEQYF

J: TRBJ1-1
V: TRBV4-1
D: NA
size: NA
length: 15
DNA: TGCGCCAGCAGCTCACGGACGGTCATGAACACTGAAGCTTTCTTT
CDR3: CASSSRTVMNTEAFF

J: TRBJ1-3
V: TRBV5-1
D: TRBD1
size: NA
length: 14
DNA: TGCGCCAGCAGCACGACAGGGCAAGGAAACACCATATATTTT
CDR3: CASSTTGQGNTIYF

J: TRBJ1-6
V: TRBV5-4
D: NA
size: NA
length: 15
DNA: TGTGCCAGCAGCTTGGTGGGTGTCAAAAATTCACCCCTCCACTTT
CDR3: CASSLVGVKNSPLHF

J: TRBJ1-4
V: TRBV19
D: NA
size: NA
length: 14
DNA: TGTGCCAGTAGTCCTACGGGGCTTTCGGAAAAACTGTTTTTT
CDR3: CASSPTGLSEKLFF

J: TRBJ2-7
V: TRBV5-1
D: NA
size: NA
length: 14
DNA: TGCGCCAGCAGCTTAGAACAGGAGTCCTACGAGCAGTACTTC
CDR3: CASSLEQESYEQYF

J: TRBJ2-2
V: TRBV5-1
D: NA
size: NA
length: 14
DNA: TGCGCCAGCAGCTTTGGGGGGGCGACCGGGGAGCTGTTTTTT
CDR3: CASSFGGATGELFF

J: TRBJ1-4
V: TRBV29-1
D: NA
size: NA
length: 14
DNA: TGCAGCGCCCGGACGGAGGGTTTACGTGAAAAACTGTTTTTT
CDR3: CSARTEGLREKLFF

J: TRBJ1-1
V: TRBV6-1
D: TRBD1
size: NA
length: 15
DNA: TGTGCCAGCAGGTTCCTCATCAGGGGGCACACTGAAGCTTTCTTT
CDR3: CASRFLIRGHTEAFF

J: TRBJ2-7
V: TRBV19
D: NA
size: once
length: 13
DNA: TGTGCCAGTAGCTTGGGACCAACCTACGAGCAGTACTTC
CDR3: CASSLGPTYEQYF

J: TRBJ1-6
V: TRBV7-6
D: TRBD1
size: NA
length: 14
DNA: TGTGCCAGCAGCCGACAGGGTTCTAATTCACCCCTCCACTTT
CDR3: CASSRQGSNSPLHF

J: TRBJ2-1
V: TRBV25-1
D: TRBD2
size: once
length: 15
DNA: TGTGCCACGAGCGGTAGCGGGGGCTCCTACAATGAGCAGTTCTTC
CDR3: CATSGSGGSYNEQFF

J: TRBJ2-5
V: TRBV4-1
D: TRBD2
size: NA
length: 14
DNA: TGCGCCAGCAGCCAGATAGCGGGCCCAGAGACCCAGTACTTC
CDR3: CASSQIAGPETQYF

J: TRBJ1-3
V: TRBV10-3
D: NA
size: once
length: 14
DNA: TGTGCCATCAGTGACCCTGCAGCTGGAATAGTCGTATATTTT
CDR3: CAISDPAAGIVVYF

J: TRBJ1-5
V: TRBV12-5
D: NA
size: NA
length: 15
DNA: TGTGCTAGTGGTTTGGTCGGGACATCCTTTCAGCCCCAGCATTTT
CDR3: CASGLVGTSFQPQHF

J: TRBJ2-7
V: TRBV4-1
D: TRBD2
size: NA
length: 20
DNA: TGCGCCAGCAGCCAAGACCCGAACCCGGGACTAGCGGGAGGTTTCTACGAGCAGTACTTC
CDR3: CASSQDPNPGLAGGFYEQYF

J: TRBJ2-1
V: TRBV6-5
D: NA
size: NA
length: 14
DNA: TGTGCCAGCAGTTACGAGGGGCGATACAATGAGCAGTTCTTC
CDR3: CASSYEGRYNEQFF

J: TRBJ2-7
V: TRBV11-2
D: NA
size: NA
length: 13
DNA: TGTGCCAGCAGCTTAGGACAGTCCTACGAGCAGTACTTC
CDR3: CASSLGQSYEQYF

J: TRBJ1-4
V: TRBV7-2
D: NA
size: NA
length: 16
DNA: TGTGCCAGCAGCTTAAACGGGATCACAACTAATGAAAAACTGTTTTTT
CDR3: CASSLNGITTNEKLFF

J: TRBJ1-5
V: TRBV15
D: NA
size: NA
length: 12
DNA: TGTGCCACCAGCACTCTCGATCAGCCCCAGCATTTT
CDR3: CATSTLDQPQHF

J: TRBJ1-2
V: TRBV9
D: NA
size: NA
length: 14
DNA: TGTGCCAGCAGCGTACCTTTAGCTAACTATGGCTACACCTTC
CDR3: CASSVPLANYGYTF

J: TRBJ1-1
V: TRBV5-4
D: NA
size: NA
length: 16
DNA: TGTGCCAGCAGCTTGGCCTTTGTAACACTGAACACTGAAGCTTTCTTT
CDR3: CASSLAFVTLNTEAFF

J: TRBJ1-4
V: TRBV18
D: TRBD1
size: NA
length: 15
DNA: TGTGCCAGCTCACCATTGACAGGGAATAATGAAAAACTGTTTTTT
CDR3: CASSPLTGNNEKLFF

J: TRBJ1-2
V: TRBV6-4
D: TRBD1
size: NA
length: 15
DNA: TGTGCCTCAGCGGACAGGGCATCAGGTAACTATGGCTACACCTTC
CDR3: CASADRASGNYGYTF

J: TRBJ2-5
V: TRBV5-1
D: NA
size: NA
length: 12
DNA: TGCGCCAGCAGCTTGGAGGTTGTGACCCAGTACTTC
CDR3: CASSLEVVTQYF

J: TRBJ2-7
V: TRBV6-6
D: TRBD2
size: NA
length: 16
DNA: TGTGCCAGCAGTTCCCCGGGACTAGCGGGAGACTACGAGCAGTACTTC
CDR3: CASSSPGLAGDYEQYF

J: TRBJ1-4
V: TRBV5-1
D: NA
size: NA
length: 15
DNA: TGCGCCAGCAGTTTTCAGGCTCGAGTTAATGAAAAACTGTTTTTT
CDR3: CASSFQARVNEKLFF

J: TRBJ2-3
V: TRBV7-2
D: NA
size: NA
length: 13
DNA: TGTGCCAGCAGCTTCTATAGCACAGATACGCAGTATTTT
CDR3: CASSFYSTDTQYF

J: TRBJ2-2
V: TRBV27
D: NA
size: NA
length: 11
DNA: TGTGCCAGCAGTCGTACCGGGGAGCTGTTTTTT
CDR3: CASSRTGELFF

J: TRBJ2-7
V: TRBV6-6
D: NA
size: NA
length: 13
DNA: TGTGCCAGCAGTCCCCAGGGTCGAGGGGGGCAGTACTTC
CDR3: CASSPQGRGGQYF

J: TRBJ1-5
V: TRBV19
D: NA
size: NA
length: 17
DNA: TGTGCCAGTAGTACCGGGGGGGGGAACAGACACAATCAGCCCCAGCATTTT
CDR3: CASSTGGGNRHNQPQHF

J: TRBJ1-1
V: TRBV6-6
D: TRBD1
size: NA
length: 16
DNA: TGTGCCAGCAGTACCGGGACAGGGGGCTGGAACACTGAAGCTTTCTTT
CDR3: CASSTGTGGWNTEAFF

J: TRBJ1-1
V: TRBV6-5
D: NA
size: NA
length: 14
DNA: TGTGCCAGCAGTTACGTGAGACAAGACACTGAAGCTTTCTTT
CDR3: CASSYVRQDTEAFF

J: TRBJ1-6
V: TRBV4-1
D: NA
size: NA
length: 16
DNA: TGCGCCAGCAGCCAGGGGCTGGGGGAGAATAATTCACCCCTCCACTTT
CDR3: CASSQGLGENNSPLHF